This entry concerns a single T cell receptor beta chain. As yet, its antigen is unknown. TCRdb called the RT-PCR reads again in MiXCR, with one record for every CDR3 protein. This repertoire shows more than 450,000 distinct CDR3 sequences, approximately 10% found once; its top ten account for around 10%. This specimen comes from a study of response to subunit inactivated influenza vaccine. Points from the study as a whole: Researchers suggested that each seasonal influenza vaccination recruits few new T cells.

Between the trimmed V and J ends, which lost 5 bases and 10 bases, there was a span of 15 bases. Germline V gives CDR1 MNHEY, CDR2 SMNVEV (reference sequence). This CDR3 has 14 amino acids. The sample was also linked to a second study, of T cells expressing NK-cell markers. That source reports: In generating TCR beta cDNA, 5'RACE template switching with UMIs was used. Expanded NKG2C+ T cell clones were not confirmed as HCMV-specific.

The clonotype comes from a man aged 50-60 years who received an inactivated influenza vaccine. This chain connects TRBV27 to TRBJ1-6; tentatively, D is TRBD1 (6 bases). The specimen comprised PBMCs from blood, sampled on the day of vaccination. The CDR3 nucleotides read TGTGCCAGCAGTCGAGTAGGGGGGAGATCACCCCTCCACTTT. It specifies CASSRVGGRSPLHF.